This T cell receptor (beta chain) was recorded in a study of pediatric ulcerative colitis. Germline V gene lookup returns CDR1 SGHNT and CDR2 YYREEE (reference sequence). The CDR3 has 15 residues. Trimming took 0 bases from V and 5 from J; bases not matched to a gene: 4. The assay was immunoSEQ multiplex PCR, and TCRdb's table has in-frame clones only and misses some. The sample has about 64,000 clones, 86% seen once. Sequencing input: blood. This receptor was taken from a boy between 10 and 17 years old with severe ulcerative colitis. The chain employs TRBV5-4 and TRBJ2-1; 8 positions match TRBD2. The DNA of the CDR3 is TGTGCCAGCAGCTTGGGACTAGCGTTAGACAATGAGCAGTTCTTC. This codes for CASSLGLALDNEQFF.